The next 19 T cell receptor beta chains were all read from a single sample in a study of tumor and adjacent non-tumor tissue in lung cancer. TCRbeta libraries were built with three rounds of nested PCR, modified from ARM-PCR. TCRdb passed the multiplex PCR reads through MiXCR, listing each CDR3 protein once. Of about 140,000 distinct CDR3 sequences in the sample, roughly 66% were seen once. This sample's RNA came from whole unsorted tissue. Sequenced input: lung tumor tissue. These receptors all come from a man between 60 and 75 years old with small cell lung cancer.

There are a few counts of this clonotype. The chain employs TRBV7-9 and TRBJ2-3; D is undetermined. In germline, CDR1 is SEHNR, CDR2 FQNEAQ (reference sequence). This CDR3 is 11 amino acids long. The germline V and J ends were trimmed by 10 bases and 3 bases, with 8 bases remaining between them. The CDR3 nucleotides are TGTGCCATTACCGGAACAGATACGCAGTATTTT. Its translation is CAITGTDTQYF.

Comments on this clonotype: A much larger clone lies one base from this, so it may be a read error. The V and J genes are TRBV6-1 and TRBJ2-1; D is unclear. The CDR3 spans 14 residues. Germline V gene data show CDR1 as MNHNS and CDR2 as SASEGT. V shed 8 bases and J shed 8 bases, with 19 bases lying between them. CDR3 amino acids: CASCLLPGRHEQFF. The CDR3 DNA sequence: TGTGCCAGCTGTCTGCTTCCGGGCCGACATGAGCAGTTCTTC.

This clonotype was counted a single time. A read error may explain this, as a much larger clone is one base away. The rearrangement uses TRBV20-1 and TRBJ1-5, with D maybe TRBD1 (5 bases). CDR1 is DFQATT and CDR2 is SNEGSKA in the germline V gene (reference sequence). CDR3 length equals 14 residues. V lost 4 bases and J 5 bases, leaving 15 bases between the germline ends. This chain's CDR3 is CSATEGPGDQPQHF. In nucleotides, the CDR3 is TGCAGTGCTACAGAGGGACCTGGCGATCAGCCCCAGCATTTT.

At least ten counts were recorded for this clonotype. This chain links TRBV6-5 with TRBJ1-2; D possibly corresponds to TRBD1 (5 bases). Germline CDR1 is MNHEY and CDR2 is SVGAGI. CDR3 length equals 11 residues. V was pared by 8 bases and J by 4 bases, with 8 bases between. The CDR3 DNA is TGTGCCAGCGGGGACGGCTATGGCTACACCTTC. Its protein is CASGDGYGYTF.

The J gene is TRBJ2-5, the V gene TRBV5-5; 12 bases fit TRBD2. Germline CDR1 and CDR2: SGHKS and YYEKEE (reference sequence). The CDR3 extends over 17 amino acids. V lost 7 bases and J lost 5; bases outside the gene matches: 15. This CDR3 is CASGPYLLAGGIETQYF. CDR3 DNA sequence: TGTGCCAGCGGCCCCTACTTACTAGCGGGAGGAATCGAGACCCAGTACTTC.

Only a few counts were recorded for this clonotype. The chain employs TRBV11-1 and TRBJ2-2; 8 nucleotides match TRBD1. CDR3 length equals 16 residues. CDR1 and CDR2 (germline): SGHAT, FQDESV (reference sequence). In DNA, the CDR3 is TGTGCTGGCAGTTCCCCGGACAGGGTAGACACCGGGGAGCTGTTTTTT. As protein: CAGSSPDRVDTGELFF.

This clonotype was seen only once. The junction and the germline gene differ at one end; a read error may be behind it. The V call is TRBV6-5, the J call TRBJ2-1; D might be TRBD1 (6 bases). CDR1 is MNHEY and CDR2 is SVGAGI in the germline V gene. CDR3 length: 14 amino acids. CDR3 sequence (DNA): TGTACCAGCAGTCGGCAGGGGTCATACAATGAGCAGTTCTTC. It specifies CTSSRQGSYNEQFF.

This clonotype was recorded at least ten times. This rearrangement joins TRBV5-4 to TRBJ2-2; no clear D. Germline V gene lookup returns CDR1 SGHNT and CDR2 YYREEE (reference sequence). The CDR3 length is 16 residues. V was clipped by 0 bases and J by 2 bases, with 11 bases between them. The CDR3 spells CASSLGGTTNTGELFF. The CDR3 coding sequence is TGTGCCAGCAGCTTGGGGGGTACTACTAACACCGGGGAGCTGTTTTTT.

Of note for this clonotype: Since no conserved phenylalanine or tryptophan closes the CDR3, a read error is the likely cause. The CDR3 DNA is TGCAGTGCTCCCGGCCCGGGCTCCTACGAGCAGTACTTA. Residues: CSAPGPGSYEQYL. This chain joins TRBV20-1 and TRBJ2-7, with D unclear. V was pared by 5 bases and J by 0 bases, with 11 bases between. The CDR3 is 13 residues long. Per the germline V gene, CDR1 is DFQATT and CDR2 is SNEGSKA (reference sequence).

The gene calls are TRBV12-3 or TRBV12-4 and TRBJ2-4; D not certain. The DNA end favors TRBJ2-1, so the J call may be wrong. This CDR3 has 9 amino acids. The CDR3 DNA reads as TGTGCCAGCACTATCATTCAGTTCTTC. Encoded protein: CASTIIQFF.

Worth noting for this clonotype: A much larger clone differs by one base, so this may be a read error. The chain couples TRBV20-1 to TRBJ2-7; 7 nucleotides line up with TRBD1. Losses at the gene ends were 7 bases for V and 3 bases for J; bases not matched to a gene: 9. The germline CDR1 and CDR2 sequences are DFQATT and SNEGSKA (reference sequence). This CDR3 is 13 amino acids long. CDR3 nucleotide sequence: TGCAGTGTTAGTAATACAGGGGTCTACGAGCAGTACTTC. It codes for CSVSNTGVYEQYF.

This clonotype was seen just once. The conserved phenylalanine or tryptophan normally closing the CDR3 is absent here, so this likely arose from a read error. No DNA is shown, since the ends of the CDR3 on it are uncertain; the CDR3 is the one TCRdb lists. The chain links TRBV11-2 to TRBJ2-3; the table's D gene call, TRBD2, was not cross checked with the DNA. Termini included, the CDR3 measures 15 amino acids. Germline CDR1 is SGHAT and CDR2 is FQNNGV. CDR3 sequence reads: CASSLLAEFTDTHYS.

A word on this clonotype: Relative to the germline gene, one junction end is altered; a read error may explain this. In nucleotides, the CDR3 is TGTGCCAGCAGCCCATCCAGGGGCCTGGCTGAGCAGTCCTTC. Its protein is CASSPSRGLAEQSF. This rearrangement joins TRBV11-3 to TRBJ2-1, with D perhaps TRBD1 (6 bases). Germline CDR1 and CDR2: SGHNT and YENEEA. The CDR3 is 14 residues long.

A remark on this clonotype: One end of the junction varies from germline; a read error may be responsible. This chain uses TRBV10-2 with TRBJ1-1; 10 bases align to TRBD1. Germline CDR1 and CDR2: WSHSY and SAAADI. The CDR3 contains 16 residues. CDR3 sequence (DNA): TGCGTCAGCAGTGAGAGGGACAGGGGAGTGAACACTGAAGCTTTCTTT. The encoded protein is CVSSERDRGVNTEAFF.

As concerns this clonotype: A much larger clone sits a single nucleotide away, making a read error possible. V is TRBV2 and J is TRBJ1-1; D remains unclear. Trimming took off 5 bases at V and 2 bases at J, with 15 bases between the two ends. The germline V gene has CDR1 SNHLY and CDR2 FYNNEI. CDR3 length equals 15 residues. CDR3 sequence (DNA): TGTGCCAGCAGTACCCATGGTATCAGAAACACTGAAGCTTTCTTT. Its protein is CASSTHGIRNTEAFF.

The chain joins TRBV6-2 or TRBV6-3 to TRBJ2-1, with 7 bases identical to TRBD2. The CDR3 has 15 amino acids. Per germline, CDR1 MNHEY and CDR2 SVGEGT. Germline trimming cut 6 bases from V and 2 bases from J; bases unmatched to any gene: 7. Written as DNA, the CDR3 is TGTGCCAGCAGGGGGATAGCGGGCCCCTACAATGAGCAGTTCTTC. Its protein is CASRGIAGPYNEQFF.

A remark on this clonotype: At one of its ends the junction is not consistent with the germline gene, which may arise from a read error. The V and J genes are TRBV13 and TRBJ1-6; D not resolved. In germline, CDR1 is PRHDT, CDR2 FYEKMQ (reference sequence). The CDR3 totals 17 residues. This CDR3 is CVSNQNDGSSYNSPLHF. Written as DNA, the CDR3 is TGTGTCAGCAACCAAAACGACGGAAGCTCCTATAATTCACCCCTCCACTTT.

On this clonotype: One junction end does not reproduce the germline sequence, and a read error may be involved. The rearrangement joins TRBV11-2 to TRBJ2-4; D is unclear. CDR1 and CDR2 from the germline V gene are SGHAT and FQNNGV. This CDR3 spans 11 amino acids. CDR3 amino acids: CTSSPLNIQYF. The DNA for the CDR3 is TGTACCAGCAGCCCATTGAACATTCAGTACTTC.

This clonotype was observed once. One end of the junction does not line up with germline, which may come from a read error. V is TRBV12-3 or TRBV12-4 and J is TRBJ1-6, with D possibly being TRBD1 (6 bases). This CDR3 contains 14 residues. The DNA for the CDR3 is TGTGCCAGCAGTTCGGTAAGGGGGGGTTCACCCTTCCACTTT. Amino acids: CASSSVRGGSPFHF.